The T cell receptor (beta chain) described here comes from a study of CD4 T cells in relation to SARS-CoV-2 and coronaviruses. Study at large: ViraFEST: roughly 10-day antigen culture of PBMCs, then TCR beta CDR3 sequencing.

Produced via immunoSEQ multiplex PCR; TCRdb's table is partial and in-frame only. The sample includes 20,000 to 25,000 clones, around 78% of them seen just once. CDR3 length equals 19 residues. Germline lookup yields CDR1 MNHEY and CDR2 SVGEGT. Trimming took 5 bases from V and 0 from J, leaving 23 bases between them. The unexposed donors gave CD4+ T cells in about 2010-2019, prior to COVID-19. The cells were cultured for less than twelve days before CD4+ T cells were isolated. This clone appeared a single time. The antigen remains unidentified. This receptor was identified in a human donor in good health. Source material: CD4+ T cells from PBMCs, cultured in vitro. This chain joins TRBV6-2 or TRBV6-3 and TRBJ1-5; D possibly corresponds to TRBD1 (5 bases). Written as DNA, the CDR3 is TGTGCCAGCAGTCTCCAGCCCCCGGGACCGATAGTTAGCAATCAGCCCCAGCATTTT. Residues: CASSLQPPGPIVSNQPQHF.